This TCR beta chain emerged from a study of T cell changes during pregnancy in multiple sclerosis. Repertoires were generated with immunoSEQ multiplex PCR, while TCRdb's copy carries only in-frame clones and drops some. The top ten clones hold roughly 1.5% of a sample with tens of thousands of clones, approximately 91% of them seen once. This CDR3 has 15 residues. Germline CDR1 is MNHEY and CDR2 is SVGAGI. V gave up 6 bases and J gave up 3 bases, with 17 bases separating them. The TCR originated in a female donor with multiple sclerosis, enrolled in a pregnancy study. The chain uses TRBV6-5 and TRBJ1-1; a possible D gene is TRBD1 (6 bases). The source material was peripheral blood, sampled in the third trimester of pregnancy. CDR3 in DNA: TGTGCCAGCAGCTCCCGCGGGGGCTGGGACACTGAAGCTTTCTTT. Amino acids: CASSSRGGWDTEAFF.